Shown below are 13 T cell receptor beta chains from a single sample sequenced in a study of blood T cell repertoires in COVID-19. Data came from immunoSEQ multiplex PCR; TCRdb stores just in-frame clones and leaves some out. The repertoire holds 200,000 or so clones, around three quarters seen once, with around 5.8% in the top ten. What was sequenced was peripheral blood. The source of these receptors is a woman aged 70 to 79 with acute or convalescent COVID-19.

This chain connects TRBV2 to TRBJ2-7, with 8 nucleotides matching TRBD1. Germline V gene data show CDR1 as SNHLY and CDR2 as FYNNEI. CDR3 length: 13 residues. The V gene end was trimmed by 6 bases and the J gene end by 2 bases; junction bases not matched to a gene: 3. CDR3: CASRGTGAYEQYF. Written as DNA, the CDR3 is TGTGCCAGCAGGGGGACAGGAGCCTACGAGCAGTACTTC.

The chain is built from TRBV29-1 and TRBJ2-7; 7 bases fit TRBD1. Germline assignment: CDR1 SQVTM and CDR2 ANQGSEA. Trimming took 3 bases from V and 1 from J; bases not matched to a gene: 3. The CDR3 contains 13 residues. DNA of the CDR3: TGCAGCGTTGACAGACAGGGTTCCTACGAGCAGTACTTC. This sequence encodes CSVDRQGSYEQYF.

V is TRBV14 and J is TRBJ2-7; 9 bases align to TRBD2. Germline V gives CDR1 SGHDN, CDR2 FVKESK. The CDR3 is made up of 14 amino acids. V shed 4 bases and J 3 bases; nucleotides not matched to a gene: 4. The CDR3 DNA reads as TGTGCCAGCAGCCTGGGACTAGCACGCTACGAGCAGTACTTC. Protein: CASSLGLARYEQYF.

The chain uses TRBV28 and TRBJ2-3; 7 bases line up with TRBD2. Trimming cost V 5 bases and J 8 bases; bases outside gene matches: 22. CDR3 length: 18 amino acids. Germline V gene lookup returns CDR1 MDHEN and CDR2 SYDVKM. The DNA for the CDR3 is TGTGCCAGCAGTCCCTACCCTTCGCGGGAGCGGTTCTATAGTACGCAGTATTTT. Translating it yields CASSPYPSRERFYSTQYF. Full variable domain (rest looked up from reference TRBV28 and TRBJ2-3): DVKVTQSSRYLVKRTGEKVFLECVQDMDHENMFWYRQDPGLGLRLIYFSYDVKMKEKGDIPEGYSVSREKKERFSLILESASTNQTSMYLCASSPYPSRERFYSTQYFGPGTRLTVL.

Turning to this clone: Its ends do not fully match the called genes, so a read error is possible. This sequence joins TRBV30 and TRBJ1-2, with D maybe TRBD1 (6 bases). In germline, CDR1 is GTSNPN, CDR2 SVGIG (reference sequence). CDR3 length equals 12 residues. The CDR3 DNA sequence: TGTACCTGGGATGGGGGCCTATATGGCTACACCTTC. This encodes CTWDGGLYGYTF.

This rearrangement joins TRBV3-1 (or the pseudogene TRBV3-2) to TRBJ2-1; 9 bases fit TRBD2. From germline, CDR1 is LGHDT and CDR2 YNNKEL (reference sequence). J was trimmed by 5 bases and V by 5 bases; bases with no gene match: 4. The CDR3 totals 14 residues. DNA for the CDR3: TGTGCCAGCAGCATAGCGGGAGCAGACAATGAGCAGTTCTTC. Its protein product is CASSIAGADNEQFF.

The rearrangement uses TRBV27 and TRBJ2-5; no definite D call. The CDR3 spans 13 residues. Germline loops: CDR1 MNHEY, CDR2 SMNVEV (reference sequence). The V and J ends lost 10 bases and 1 base respectively, with 13 bases between them. The CDR3 DNA reads as TGTGCCACCTCTCTTCGTCCCCAAGAGACCCAGTACTTC. Translating gives CATSLRPQETQYF.

V and J are TRBV5-4 and TRBJ2-7; perhaps TRBD2 as D (5 bases). This CDR3 has 14 residues. The germline V gene encodes CDR1 SGHNT and CDR2 YYREEE (reference sequence). The V end was cut by 0 bases, the J end by 4 bases, with 11 bases between. The CDR3 loop reads CASSLVGSEYEQYF. DNA for the CDR3: TGTGCCAGCAGCTTGGTGGGTAGCGAGTACGAGCAGTACTTC.

V gene TRBV18 combines with J gene TRBJ2-2; TRBD2 matches at 11 bases. J lost 1 base, V lost 3 bases, and 7 bases had no gene match. The CDR3 runs 18 residues. Germline V gene data show CDR1 as KGHSH and CDR2 as LQKENI. CDR3 amino acids: CASSPELAGGGNTGELFF. Written as DNA, the CDR3 is TGTGCCAGCTCACCGGAGCTAGCGGGAGGTGGGAACACCGGGGAGCTGTTTTTT.

The V and J genes are TRBV6-6 and TRBJ1-3; TRBD1 is a possible D gene (5 bases). V lost 8 bases to trimming and J lost 7 bases, with 9 bases between them. The CDR3 has 11 amino acids. The V gene's germline CDR1 is MNHNY and CDR2 SVGAGI (reference sequence). CDR3 bases: TGTGCCAGCGCCGACAGTAACACCATATATTTT. This sequence encodes CASADSNTIYF.

This chain uses TRBV19 with TRBJ2-7, with 7 bases matching TRBD1. With 5 bases clipped from V and 2 bases from J, the junction kept 6 bases outside the gene matches. CDR3 length: 14 residues. The germline V gene encodes CDR1 LNHDA and CDR2 SQIVND (reference sequence). The CDR3 coding sequence is TGTGCCAGTAGTTCGTTGGACAGGACCTACGAGCAGTACTTC. Protein product: CASSSLDRTYEQYF.

The table lists this clone with a few counts. The chain couples TRBV29-1 to TRBJ2-2, with TRBD1 matching over 7 bases. The CDR3 contains 12 residues. The junction had 2 bases not matched to a gene; V was cut back by 3 bases and J by 7 bases. Germline V gene sequence: CDR1 SQVTM, CDR2 ANQGSEA. CDR3: CSVERQGGELFF. DNA for the CDR3: TGCAGCGTTGAGAGACAGGGCGGGGAGCTGTTTTTT.

With respect to this clone: This sample also contains other DNA sequences that code for the same CDR3. This chain joins TRBV28 and TRBJ2-1, with TRBD2 matching 12 bases. Germline CDR1 reads MDHEN; CDR2 reads SYDVKM. V trimming: 5 bases; J trimming: 7 bases; junction bases outside the gene matches: 6. The CDR3 runs 15 residues. The chain's CDR3 is CASSLGLAGGNEQFF. The DNA of the CDR3 is TGTGCCAGCAGTCTAGGGCTAGCGGGAGGGAATGAGCAGTTCTTC. The entire variable domain, with the rest obtained from reference TRBV28 and TRBJ2-1, is as follows: DVKVTQSSRYLVKRTGEKVFLECVQDMDHENMFWYRQDPGLGLRLIYFSYDVKMKEKGDIPEGYSVSREKKERFSLILESASTNQTSMYLCASSLGLAGGNEQFFGPGTRLTVL.